The present entry profiles one T cell receptor beta chain with its context. Its antigen is undetermined. This sample is drawn from a study of blood T cells in healthy people across ages. Through a sample-barcoded 5' primer and a J-beta primer mix, a second PCR was run for roughly 6 to 11 cycles. MiXCR, applied by TCRdb to the 5' RACE reads, yields one record per CDR3 protein. The top ten clones hold around a sixth of a sample with about 800,000 distinct CDR3 sequences, about half of them seen once. Study-level points and caveats: Greater diversity and more naive CD4+ cells were seen in long-lived donors than in aged donors.

What was sequenced was blood. The source of this sequence is a man older than 75 in good health.

CDR3 sequence reads: CATSRDGRDAWYGYTF. DNA of the CDR3: TGTGCCACCAGCAGGGACGGGAGGGACGCTTGGTATGGCTACACCTTC. The V and J genes are TRBV15 and TRBJ1-2; tentative D call: TRBD1 (5 bases). The CDR3 extends over 16 amino acids. Trimming removed 3 bases from V and 5 bases from J, with 19 bases in between. CDR1 and CDR2 (germline): LNHNV, YYDKDF (reference sequence).